These 32 T cell receptor beta chains came from one sample sequenced in a study of ipilimumab plus nivolumab after autologous stem cell transplantation. The data were produced by immunoSEQ multiplex PCR, yet TCRdb's version contains in-frame clones alone and is incomplete. Here the sample spans fewer than 20,000 clones, over 70% being singletons. The starting material was PBMCs, obtained in a trial of ipilimumab plus nivolumab as post-transplant consolidation. The receptor set was obtained from a male donor with diffuse large B-cell lymphoma.

This clone was seen only once. This chain uses TRBV2 with TRBJ2-1; 16 nucleotides match TRBD2. The V and J ends lost 5 bases and 2 bases, in that order; junction bases with no gene match: 12. The CDR3 totals 20 residues. In germline, CDR1 is SNHLY, CDR2 FYNNEI. The CDR3 DNA is TGTGCCAGCAGTCCCCGGCGGAGAGGGACTAGCGGGGGGGCCTACAATGAGCAGTTCTTC. This translates into CASSPRRRGTSGGAYNEQFF.

The rearrangement joins TRBV7-2 to TRBJ1-1; D call uncertain. Between the trimmed V and J ends, which lost 4 bases and 5 bases, there was a span of 11 bases. The CDR3 has 13 residues. Germline assignment: CDR1 SGHTA and CDR2 FQGNSA. The CDR3 DNA is TGTGCCAGCAGCTCCCGGGGAGGGACTGAAGCTTTCTTT. As protein: CASSSRGGTEAFF.

This clone was detected a few times. The gene calls are TRBV7-2 and TRBJ2-1; the match to TRBD2 covers 8 bases. Germline V gene sequence: CDR1 SGHTA, CDR2 FQGNSA. After removal of 5 bases from V and 2 bases from J, the junction contained 8 bases not matched to a gene. The CDR3 length is 16 residues. The CDR3 coding sequence is TGTGCCAGCAGCCCAGCACGGGGGGGCACCTACAATGAGCAGTTCTTC. This encodes CASSPARGGTYNEQFF.

V gene TRBV28 combines with J gene TRBJ2-5; D gene ambiguous. Looked up from germline, CDR1 is MDHEN and CDR2 is SYDVKM. V gave up 4 bases and J gave up 0 bases, with 6 bases separating them. This CDR3 comprises 13 residues. The CDR3 DNA reads as TGTGCCAGCAGTTCCCAGTACCAAGAGACCCAGTACTTC. It encodes CASSSQYQETQYF.

The chain has TRBV30 and TRBJ1-1; the D gene is possibly TRBD1 (6 bases). Germline loops: CDR1 GTSNPN, CDR2 SVGIG (reference sequence). The length of the CDR3 is 14 residues. V was clipped by 2 bases and J by 0 bases, with 10 bases between them. The CDR3 DNA reads TGTGCCTGGAGTTTAACAGGGCTGAACACTGAAGCTTTCTTT. Translating it yields CAWSLTGLNTEAFF.

The J gene is TRBJ2-7, the V gene TRBV2, with TRBD1 as a possible D gene (6 bases). The germline V and J ends were trimmed by 3 bases and 0 bases, with 12 bases remaining between them. CDR3 size: 15 residues. Germline V gives CDR1 SNHLY, CDR2 FYNNEI. The CDR3 nucleotides read TGTGCCAGCAGTGAGGAGGACAGCATCTCCTACGAGCAGTACTTC. Translated, it gives CASSEEDSISYEQYF.

This chain links TRBV2 with TRBJ1-3; D is possibly TRBD1 (5 bases). CDR1 SNHLY and CDR2 FYNNEI come from the germline V gene. Trimming left V 2 bases short and J 8 bases short, with 16 bases between. This CDR3 is built from 15 residues. The CDR3 sequence is CASSETGLGGDTIYF. The DNA for the CDR3 is TGTGCCAGCAGTGAAACAGGTCTTGGGGGGGACACCATATATTTT.

The J gene is TRBJ1-6, the V gene TRBV5-1; D is perhaps TRBD1 (5 bases). The CDR3 spans 16 residues. Germline V gene data show CDR1 as SGHRS and CDR2 as YFSETQ. V was shortened by 4 bases and J by 7 bases, with 18 bases between the two germline ends. The CDR3 is CASSTAPGATNSPLHF. The CDR3, as DNA: TGCGCCAGCAGCACGGCCCCCGGGGCTACCAATTCACCCCTCCACTTT.

CDR3 loop: CSSGRGNYGYTF. CDR3 DNA: TGTAGTAGCGGTCGAGGGAACTATGGCTACACCTTC. The chain recombines TRBV28 with TRBJ1-2, with D uncertain. This CDR3 comprises 12 residues. The germline CDR1 and CDR2 sequences are MDHEN and SYDVKM.

The chain employs TRBV10-3 and TRBJ1-1; D uncertain. The V and J ends lost 0 bases and 7 bases respectively, with 12 bases between them. The length of the CDR3 is 14 residues. Germline values: CDR1 ENHRY, CDR2 SYGVKD. In DNA form, the CDR3 reads TGTGCCATCAGTGAGTCGATAGGTGGCGGTGAAGCTTTCTTT. This codes for CAISESIGGGEAFF.

This chain connects TRBV7-8 to TRBJ2-7; TRBD1 aligns across 10 bases. The CDR3 totals 15 residues. With V trimmed by 4 bases and J by 4 bases, 7 bases remained unmatched. CDR1 and CDR2 from the germline V gene are SGHVS and FQNEAQ. As DNA, the CDR3 is TGTGCCAGCAGCTCGGCCCGGACAGGGGGGTACGAGCAGTACTTC. It specifies CASSSARTGGYEQYF.

This chain joins TRBV7-6 and TRBJ2-1; D is unclear. Trimming removed 5 bases at V and 4 bases at J, with 21 bases between. Per the germline V gene, CDR1 is SGHVS and CDR2 is FNYEAQ. The CDR3 runs to 17 residues. CDR3 DNA: TGTGCCAGCAGCCGGAACGGTGACGGAGAAATTTACAATGAGCAGTTCTTC. Amino acid sequence: CASSRNGDGEIYNEQFF.

The chain joins TRBV5-5 to TRBJ2-5; D possibly corresponds to TRBD1 (5 bases). The J call could be wrong; TRBJ2-7 is a better fit for the DNA end. The V gene's germline CDR1 is SGHKS and CDR2 YYEKEE (reference sequence). The CDR3 covers 14 residues. CDR3 amino acids: CASSLGVRAVEQYF. The CDR3 nucleotides read TGTGCCAGCAGCTTGGGGGTCAGGGCCGTCGAGCAGTACTTC.

This rearrangement joins TRBV7-9 to TRBJ1-5, with a tentative D call TRBD1 (5 bases). V lost 5 bases, J lost 1 base, and 12 bases lay in between. Germline V gene data show CDR1 as SEHNR and CDR2 as FQNEAQ (reference sequence). The CDR3 extends over 15 amino acids. The chain's CDR3 is CASSPVGASNQPQHF. DNA for the CDR3: TGTGCCAGCAGCCCCGTAGGGGCAAGCAATCAGCCCCAGCATTTT.

This chain connects TRBV7-9 to TRBJ2-7, with 8 bases matching TRBD1. The CDR3 is 13 residues long. Trimming at V came to 5 bases and at J to 2 bases, leaving 2 bases not matched to a gene. Germline V gives CDR1 SEHNR, CDR2 FQNEAQ (reference sequence). DNA for the CDR3: TGTGCCAGCAGCCGGGACAGGCCCTACGAGCAGTACTTC. Amino acids: CASSRDRPYEQYF.

For this clone: The junction departs from the called germline gene at one end, perhaps through a read error. V is TRBV7-2 and J is TRBJ1-3; 7 nucleotides agree with TRBD1. The CDR3 sequence is 15 residues long. CDR1 and CDR2 (germline): SGHTA, FQGNSA. The CDR3 DNA is TGTGCCGGCAGCTTAGACAGGGTGTATGGAAACACCATATATTTT. Protein: CAGSLDRVYGNTIYF.

The chain employs TRBV4-1 and TRBJ1-1; perhaps TRBD1 as D (5 bases). V dropped 0 bases and J dropped 4 bases, with 9 bases sitting between them. The CDR3 length is 14 residues. CDR1 MGHRA and CDR2 YSYEKL come from the germline V gene. The CDR3: CASSQERGSTEAFF. The CDR3 bases are TGCGCCAGCAGCCAAGAACGGGGGAGCACTGAAGCTTTCTTT.

This clone appeared a single time. V and J are TRBV5-1 and TRBJ2-1, with 8 bases matching TRBD1. Germline V gene lookup returns CDR1 SGHRS and CDR2 YFSETQ. The CDR3 covers 16 residues. Germline trimming cut 4 bases from V and 2 bases from J; bases unmatched to any gene: 8. The CDR3 loop is CASSPNRDRTYNEQFF. CDR3 bases: TGCGCCAGCAGCCCAAACCGGGACAGGACCTACAATGAGCAGTTCTTC.

The chain couples TRBV2 to TRBJ1-1, with 7 bases lining up with TRBD1. V was clipped by 8 bases and J by 5 bases; unmatched bases: 8. CDR1 SNHLY and CDR2 FYNNEI come from the germline V gene. CDR3 length: 13 residues. CDR3 in DNA: TGTGCCAGCGGGGAAGGGGGCTGGACTGAAGCTTTCTTT. Amino acids: CASGEGGWTEAFF.

This chain uses TRBV6-1 with TRBJ2-7; D possibly corresponds to TRBD2 (6 bases). CDR1 is MNHNS, CDR2 SASEGT, per germline. This CDR3 region has 13 residues. Trimming removed 4 bases at V and 2 bases at J, with 9 bases between. The CDR3 sequence is CASSAGGPYEQYF. The CDR3, as DNA: TGTGCCAGCAGTGCCGGGGGACCCTACGAGCAGTACTTC.

This sequence joins TRBV4-2 and TRBJ1-6; D is perhaps TRBD1 (5 bases). The V end lost 0 bases, the J end lost 9 bases, and 15 bases lay between the germline ends. CDR3 size: 16 residues. CDR1 is LGHNA and CDR2 is YNFKEQ in the germline V gene. The chain's CDR3 is CASSQDWWGGGSPLHF. CDR3 sequence (DNA): TGTGCCAGCAGCCAAGATTGGTGGGGCGGCGGTTCACCCCTCCACTTT.

The genes are TRBV9 and TRBJ1-2; TRBD1 matches 7 bases. The germline CDR1 and CDR2 sequences are SGDLS and YYNGEE. The V and J ends lost 6 bases and 1 base, in that order; junction bases with no gene match: 9. The CDR3 consists of 15 residues. CDR3 region: CASNSWTGGNYGYTF. In DNA form, the CDR3 reads TGTGCCAGCAATAGCTGGACAGGCGGTAACTATGGCTACACCTTC.

V gene TRBV7-2 combines with J gene TRBJ2-1, with D perhaps matching TRBD1 (5 bases). V was pared by 4 bases and J by 3 bases, with 7 bases between. This CDR3 is built from 13 residues. The germline V gene encodes CDR1 SGHTA and CDR2 FQGNSA. The CDR3, as DNA: TGTGCCAGCAGCTCAGGGAACTACAATGAGCAGTTCTTC. As protein: CASSSGNYNEQFF.

This rearrangement joins TRBV7-9 to TRBJ1-2; 9 positions agree with TRBD1. Germline V gene sequence: CDR1 SEHNR, CDR2 FQNEAQ (reference sequence). V was pared by 5 bases and J by 4 bases, with 8 bases of the junction left unmatched. This CDR3 contains 15 residues. The CDR3 coding sequence is TGTGCCAGCAGCGCCCTTGGGACAGGGCTCTATGGCTACACCTTC. Its protein is CASSALGTGLYGYTF. The whole variable domain, remainder taken from reference TRBV7-9 and TRBJ1-2, is DTGVSQNPRHKITKRGQNVTFRCDPISEHNRLYWYRQTLGQGPEFLTYFQNEAQLEKSRLLSDRFSAERPKGSFSTLEIQRTEQGDSAMYLCASSALGTGLYGYTFGSGTRLTVV.

This clone was recorded once. The CDR3 coding sequence is TGTGCCAGCAGCGTCGAGTTCAGCTCCTACGAGCAGTACTTC. Amino acid sequence: CASSVEFSSYEQYF. V gene TRBV9 combines with J gene TRBJ2-7; D not resolved. The germline V and J ends were trimmed by 2 bases and 0 bases, with 9 bases remaining between them. The CDR3 covers 14 residues. CDR1 and CDR2 (germline): SGDLS, YYNGEE.

This clone was counted once. The chain employs TRBV28 and TRBJ2-7; D perhaps matches TRBD1 (6 bases). The CDR3 is 14 residues long. The germline CDR1 and CDR2 sequences are MDHEN and SYDVKM. The V end lost 8 bases, the J end lost 0 bases, and 14 bases lay between the germline ends. The DNA of the CDR3 is TGTGCCAGCCGGGGACACAAAAACTCCTACGAGCAGTACTTC. Its translation: CASRGHKNSYEQYF.

This clone was counted only a few times. This chain connects TRBV7-9 to TRBJ1-1; unclear D gene. With 5 bases removed from V and 3 bases from J, the gap between germline ends came to 7 bases. This CDR3 is 12 amino acids long. The germline V gene encodes CDR1 SEHNR and CDR2 FQNEAQ (reference sequence). CDR3 DNA: TGTGCCAGCAGCACGAGGGACACTGAAGCTTTCTTT. Translation gives CASSTRDTEAFF.

The genes are TRBV2 and TRBJ2-1; D uncertain. Trimming pared 4 bases from V and 5 bases from J, leaving 12 bases between. The CDR3 spans 14 residues. Germline V lookup: CDR1 SNHLY, CDR2 FYNNEI. The CDR3 sequence: CASSVGRFHNEQFF. In DNA, the CDR3 is TGTGCCAGCAGTGTCGGCAGATTCCACAATGAGCAGTTCTTC.

The rearrangement joins TRBV5-8 to TRBJ2-2, with D possibly matching TRBD2 (6 bases). This CDR3 region has 18 residues. Germline CDR1 is SGHTS and CDR2 is YDEGEE. The V and J ends lost 0 bases and 3 bases respectively, with 18 bases between them. The chain's CDR3 is CASSLEVFLAEYTGELFF. The CDR3 bases are TGTGCCAGCAGCTTGGAGGTTTTTTTAGCGGAATACACCGGGGAGCTGTTTTTT.

The chain carries TRBV4-3 and TRBJ2-7; D might be TRBD1 or TRBD2, each matching 5 bases. V shed 3 bases and J shed 0 bases, with 12 bases lying between them. The CDR3 covers 15 residues. The germline CDR1 and CDR2 sequences are LGHNA and YSLEER. In DNA, the CDR3 is TGCGCCAGCAGCCAGGGGCTAGCCTACTCCTACGAGCAGTACTTC. As protein: CASSQGLAYSYEQYF.

This clone was detected once. The CDR3 loop is CASSLLLVPNEKLFF. The CDR3 coding sequence is TGTGCCAGCAGCCTACTACTCGTTCCTAATGAAAAACTGTTTTTT. This chain connects TRBV16 to TRBJ1-4, with no clear D. Germline-derived CDR1 and CDR2 are KGHSY and FQNENV. There are 15 residues in the CDR3. V was clipped by 4 bases and J by 3 bases, with 12 bases between them.

J is TRBJ1-4 and V is TRBV27; D might be TRBD1 (6 bases). This CDR3 has 14 amino acids. Trimming removed 5 bases from V and 8 bases from J, with 15 bases in between. CDR1 and CDR2 from the germline V gene are MNHEY and SMNVEV (reference sequence). The CDR3 DNA reads as TGTGCCAGCAGTCTGGAGGGGGGCGGGGAAAAACTGTTTTTT. Translating it yields CASSLEGGGEKLFF.